The clone carrying this T cell receptor (beta chain) was observed at least ten times. Its antigen is currently unknown. The data belong to a study of T cell repertoires in cytomegalovirus infection. Study information: Shared public TCR beta signatures pointed to both CMV infection and a matching HLA type. Study results and limitations: People with CMV and the relevant HLA were identified by cumulative public TCR beta family frequency. It was HLA-C-restricted CMV-specific TCR beta clonotypes that dominated the response ex vivo.

TCRdb re-called the reads through MiXCR, storing one row per CDR3 protein. The data show fewer than 400,000 distinct CDR3 sequences, 15% to 20% seen once. Germline CDR1 reads SGHNT; CDR2 reads YYREEE (reference sequence). CDR3 size: 15 residues. The J segment lost 1 base and the V segment lost 4 bases, leaving 6 bases of the junction unmatched. The sample comprised PBMCs. This chain joins TRBV5-4 and TRBJ1-1, with TRBD1 matching 8 bases. The receptor was derived from a human donor in good health (CMV status not recorded). Some clones in this sample may be carry-over from other donors' samples. CDR3 amino acids: CASSRWTGTNTEAFF. CDR3 DNA: TGTGCCAGCAGCCGCTGGACAGGGACGAACACTGAAGCTTTCTTT.